A selection of T cell receptor beta chains follows, all from one sample in a study of blood T cell repertoires in COVID-19. Generated by immunoSEQ multiplex PCR, the TCRdb table keeps only in-frame clones and is missing some. The table records 200,000 to 250,000 clones, approximately 87% of them present only once. The sequencing sample was made of peripheral blood. Every receptor here comes from a woman in her sixties or seventies with active or convalescent COVID-19. The CDR3 runs from the conserved cysteine through the conserved F or W. The D gene is left open where the match is weak. Size tells how often a clone was seen (once, few, many) or the class of an expanded clone, and some rows leave it out.

j_call: TRBJ2-7; clone_size: few; d_call: -; v_call: TRBV5-1; cdr3_length: 14; cdr3_aa: CASSLARVSYEQYF; cdr3_nt: TGCGCCAGCAGCTTGGCCCGGGTGTCCTACGAGCAGTACTTC
j_call: TRBJ1-4; clone_size: -; d_call: -; v_call: TRBV3-1/TRBV3-2; cdr3_length: 13; cdr3_aa: CASSPGEGEKLFF; cdr3_nt: TGTGCCAGCAGCCCCGGGGAAGGTGAAAAACTGTTTTTT
j_call: TRBJ2-7; clone_size: -; d_call: TRBD1; v_call: TRBV3-1/TRBV3-2; cdr3_length: 15; cdr3_aa: CASSQGDRVEGEQYF; cdr3_nt: TGTGCCAGCAGCCAAGGGGACAGGGTAGAGGGCGAGCAGTACTTC
j_call: TRBJ2-5; clone_size: -; d_call: -; v_call: TRBV5-4; cdr3_length: 15; cdr3_aa: CASSLGGAQGETQYF; cdr3_nt: TGTGCCAGCAGCTTGGGTGGCGCTCAGGGGGAGACCCAGTACTTC
j_call: TRBJ2-6; clone_size: -; d_call: TRBD1; v_call: TRBV11-2; cdr3_length: 19; cdr3_aa: CASSLLGTGQGAGANVLTF; cdr3_nt: TGTGCCAGCAGCTTATTAGGGACGGGACAGGGCGCCGGGGCCAACGTCCTGACTTTC
j_call: TRBJ2-7; clone_size: -; d_call: -; v_call: TRBV12-3/TRBV12-4; cdr3_length: 13; cdr3_aa: CASRPTGIYEQYF; cdr3_nt: TGTGCCAGCAGACCTACAGGGATCTACGAGCAGTACTTC
j_call: TRBJ2-5; clone_size: -; d_call: -; v_call: TRBV30; cdr3_length: 14; cdr3_aa: CAWSVAPGGETQYF; cdr3_nt: TGTGCCTGGAGTGTAGCGCCCGGGGGAGAGACCCAGTACTTC
j_call: TRBJ1-1; clone_size: once; d_call: TRBD1; v_call: TRBV27; cdr3_length: 13; cdr3_aa: CASSLWDRGEAFF; cdr3_nt: TGTGCCAGCAGTTTATGGGACAGGGGTGAAGCTTTCTTT
j_call: TRBJ2-7; clone_size: -; d_call: -; v_call: TRBV18; cdr3_length: 14; cdr3_aa: CASSPQGSSYEQYF; cdr3_nt: TGTGCCAGCTCACCGCAGGGGAGCTCCTACGAGCAGTACTTC
j_call: TRBJ2-3; clone_size: -; d_call: -; v_call: TRBV4-2; cdr3_length: 17; cdr3_aa: CASSHPRTAYSTDTQYF; cdr3_nt: TGTGCCAGCAGCCACCCAAGGACAGCCTATTCCACAGATACGCAGTATTTT
j_call: TRBJ1-2; clone_size: -; d_call: TRBD1; v_call: TRBV12-3/TRBV12-4; cdr3_length: 12; cdr3_aa: CASSRQGDGYTF; cdr3_nt: TGTGCCAGCAGTCGACAGGGGGATGGCTACACCTTC
j_call: TRBJ1-3; clone_size: -; d_call: -; v_call: TRBV7-2; cdr3_length: 15; cdr3_aa: CASSPTWGRGNTIYF; cdr3_nt: TGTGCCAGCAGCCCAACCTGGGGGCGTGGAAACACCATATATTTT
j_call: TRBJ1-2; clone_size: -; d_call: -; v_call: TRBV6-6; cdr3_length: 14; cdr3_aa: CASSYSDRHYGYTF; cdr3_nt: TGTGCCAGCAGTTACTCAGACAGGCACTATGGCTACACCTTC
j_call: TRBJ1-2; clone_size: -; d_call: -; v_call: TRBV28; cdr3_length: 14; cdr3_aa: CASSLPAGVGGYTF; cdr3_nt: TGTGCCAGCAGTTTACCCGCCGGGGTGGGCGGCTACACCTTC
j_call: TRBJ2-1; clone_size: -; d_call: -; v_call: TRBV5-4; cdr3_length: 16; cdr3_aa: CASSGGAGWTYNEQFF; cdr3_nt: TGTGCCAGCAGCGGGGGGGCGGGTTGGACCTACAATGAGCAGTTCTTC
j_call: TRBJ2-1; clone_size: -; d_call: TRBD2; v_call: TRBV7-2; cdr3_length: 15; cdr3_aa: CASTLAAGGYNEQFF; cdr3_nt: TGTGCCAGCACCCTCGCCGCGGGGGGGTATAATGAGCAGTTCTTC